This passage covers 14 T cell receptor beta chains from one sample sequenced in a study of blood T cell repertoires in COVID-19. Data came from immunoSEQ multiplex PCR; TCRdb stores just in-frame clones and leaves some out. The table has some 250,000 clones, about 86% seen once. Sequenced input: peripheral blood. The source is a woman aged 30 to 39 who had recovered from COVID-19.

The gene calls are TRBV5-6 and TRBJ1-2; 9 bases match TRBD1. The trim removed 4 bases at V and 4 bases at J, leaving 5 bases unmatched. The V gene's germline CDR1 is SGHDT and CDR2 YYEEEE. There are 14 residues in the CDR3. DNA of the CDR3: TGTGCCAGCAGCCTGCGGGACAGGGTCTATGGCTACACCTTC. Translated: CASSLRDRVYGYTF.

This sequence joins TRBV19 and TRBJ1-5, with 10 bases matching TRBD1. Germline CDR1 reads LNHDA; CDR2 reads SQIVND (reference sequence). The CDR3 consists of 17 residues. The V gene end was trimmed by 2 bases and the J gene end by 6 bases; junction bases not matched to a gene: 10. Here the CDR3 DNA reads TGTGCCAGTAGTATAAAATCGGGTGGACAGGGGGGTCAGCCCCAGCATTTT. The encoded protein is CASSIKSGGQGGQPQHF.

The chain carries TRBV5-1 and TRBJ2-4; 7 nucleotides line up with TRBD1. Trimming at V came to 4 bases and at J to 2 bases, leaving 6 bases not matched to a gene. The CDR3 runs to 15 residues. The V gene's germline CDR1 is SGHRS and CDR2 YFSETQ. CDR3 DNA: TGCGCCAGCAGCGGGACCAGGGGGACCAAAAACATTCAGTACTTC. Its translation: CASSGTRGTKNIQYF.

This chain uses TRBV19 with TRBJ2-5; TRBD1 is a possible D gene (6 bases). With 5 bases removed from V and 1 base from J, the gap between germline ends came to 14 bases. Germline V gene data show CDR1 as LNHDA and CDR2 as SQIVND (reference sequence). This CDR3 contains 15 residues. The CDR3: CASSSVGTTQETQYF. The CDR3 nucleotides read TGTGCCAGTAGTTCAGTGGGGACAACCCAAGAGACCCAGTACTTC.

This chain uses TRBV5-4 with TRBJ2-7; 8 bases agree with TRBD2. The CDR3 totals 14 residues. The germline gives CDR1 SGHNT, CDR2 YYREEE (reference sequence). After removal of 0 bases from V and 2 bases from J, the junction contained 1 base not matched to a gene. CDR3 nucleotides: TGTGCCAGCAGCTTGGCGGGGGGGGCCTACGAGCAGTACTTC. Translation: CASSLAGGAYEQYF.

The chain joins TRBV20-1 to TRBJ2-3, with D possibly being TRBD2 (5 bases). V was cut by 4 bases and J by 4 bases, with 12 bases left in between. This CDR3 is built from 13 residues. The germline gives CDR1 DFQATT, CDR2 SNEGSKA (reference sequence). In DNA form, the CDR3 reads TGCAGTGCTAATGACAAGCGGCCAGATACGCAGTATTTT. This translates into CSANDKRPDTQYF.

This sequence joins TRBV21-1 and TRBJ2-1; TRBD2, the table's D call, was not compared with the DNA. TRBV21-1 is labeled a pseudogene. The CDR3 spans 16 residues. CDR3 sequence reads: CASSFVRGGFYNEQFF. The CDR3 coding sequence is TGTGCCAGCAGCTTCGTAAGAGGTGGTTTTTACAATGAGCAGTTCTTC.

The rearrangement uses TRBV6-5 and TRBJ1-4; 7 nucleotides align to TRBD1. Germline CDR1 MNHEY, CDR2 SVGAGI. V dropped 4 bases and J dropped 6; count of bases not matched to a gene: 5. This CDR3 contains 14 residues. CDR3 protein: CASSLEQGYEKLFF. The CDR3 DNA is TGTGCCAGCAGTTTGGAACAGGGGTATGAAAAACTGTTTTTT.

This sequence joins TRBV11-2 and TRBJ2-7; 10 nucleotides line up with TRBD1. The CDR3 runs to 14 residues. CDR1 is SGHAT and CDR2 is FQNNGV in the germline V gene. The V gene end was trimmed by 1 base and the J gene end by 9 bases; junction bases not matched to a gene: 6. CDR3 in amino acids: CASSLGQGAFGQYF. The CDR3 DNA reads TGTGCCAGCAGCTTAGGACAGGGGGCGTTTGGGCAGTACTTC.

Comment on this clone: In the same sample, other DNA sequences code for this CDR3. The genes are TRBV18 and TRBJ1-1; D perhaps matches TRBD1 (6 bases). V was cut by 6 bases and J by 4 bases, with 9 bases left in between. Per the germline V gene, CDR1 is KGHSH and CDR2 is LQKENI. This CDR3 has 12 residues. CDR3 DNA sequence: TGTGCCAGCTCGCGGGGGCGCACTGAAGCTTTCTTT. Translated: CASSRGRTEAFF.

The CDR3 DNA is TGTGCCAGCAGTCCGGACAGGGGGGAGCAGTTCTTC. Its protein product is CASSPDRGEQFF. This chain connects TRBV6-5 to TRBJ2-1; 10 bases fit TRBD1. This CDR3 spans 12 amino acids. V gave up 5 bases and J gave up 10 bases; unmatched junction bases: 2. Per germline, CDR1 MNHEY and CDR2 SVGAGI.

V usage is TRBV6-5 and J usage is TRBJ1-6, with D possibly TRBD1 on 5 matching bases. Germline-derived CDR1 and CDR2 are MNHEY and SVGAGI. V was trimmed by 6 bases and J by 10 bases, leaving 16 bases between them. This CDR3 comprises 14 residues. CDR3 sequence reads: CASSPSRQYSPLHF. DNA for the CDR3: TGTGCCAGCAGCCCCAGCCGACAGTACTCACCCCTCCACTTT.

The chain uses TRBV4-1 and TRBJ2-5; D call uncertain. CDR1 and CDR2 from the germline V gene are MGHRA and YSYEKL. CDR3 size: 13 residues. The V end lost 4 bases, the J end lost 5 bases, and 11 bases lay between the germline ends. CDR3 sequence: CASSPRLRETQYF. Here the CDR3 DNA reads TGCGCCAGCAGCCCGAGGTTGAGGGAGACCCAGTACTTC.

This chain links TRBV6-5 with TRBJ2-1, with no clear D. V was trimmed by 6 bases and J by 6 bases, leaving 15 bases between them. Germline V gene sequence: CDR1 MNHEY, CDR2 SVGAGI. This CDR3 is 14 amino acids long. Here the CDR3 reads CASRPGPLPNEQFF. In nucleotides, the CDR3 is TGTGCCAGCAGGCCAGGTCCCCTCCCCAATGAGCAGTTCTTC.